Following are 28 T cell receptor beta chains from one sample sequenced in a study of CD8 T cells in Susac syndrome. After extraction with the RNeasy kit, about 0.5 to 1 ug of the RNA was reverse transcribed using random hexamers. Each CDR3 protein is one row after TCRdb ran MiXCR on the immunoSEQ multiplex PCR reads. The top ten hold roughly 0.08% of the sample, which has 150,000 to 200,000 distinct CDR3 sequences, under 95% seen once. Material: CD4+ T cells from PBMCs. These receptors originate from a human donor in good health.

The chain joins TRBV28 to TRBJ2-1; 12 positions agree with TRBD2. The germline V gene has CDR1 MDHEN and CDR2 SYDVKM. The CDR3 covers 15 residues. The V and J ends lost 5 bases and 8 bases, in that order; junction bases with no gene match: 7. The CDR3 loop is CASSRTSGISDEQFF. In nucleotides, the CDR3 is TGTGCCAGCAGTCGGACTAGCGGGATATCGGATGAGCAGTTCTTC.

This chain links TRBV7-2 with TRBJ2-5; D might be TRBD1 or TRBD2, each matching 5 bases. The CDR3 is made up of 14 amino acids. Trimming took off 2 bases at V and 4 bases at J, with 11 bases between the two ends. From germline, CDR1 is SGHTA and CDR2 FQGNSA. CDR3 region: CASSLQGGRETQYF. The CDR3 region has the DNA TGTGCCAGCAGCTTACAGGGCGGGCGAGAGACCCAGTACTTC.

The rearrangement joins TRBV27 to TRBJ2-5, with 7 bases identical to TRBD2. CDR1 and CDR2 from the germline V gene are MNHEY and SMNVEV (reference sequence). The CDR3 covers 13 residues. Losses at the gene ends were 8 bases for V and 2 bases for J; bases not matched to a gene: 5. Written as DNA, the CDR3 is TGTGCCAGCCGGCTAGCGGATCAAGAGACCCAGTACTTC. This codes for CASRLADQETQYF.

The chain has TRBV6-2 or TRBV6-3 and TRBJ2-5; D may match TRBD1 or TRBD2 (5 bases each). Trimming stripped 2 bases from V and 1 base from J, with 11 bases between. CDR3 length equals 15 residues. Germline assignment: CDR1 MNHEY and CDR2 SVGEGT. The CDR3 protein is CASSYLGRLQETQYF. The DNA of the CDR3 is TGTGCCAGCAGTTACCTGGGACGGCTCCAAGAGACCCAGTACTTC.

The chain links TRBV15 to TRBJ2-5; 7 nucleotides agree with TRBD1. This CDR3 spans 14 amino acids. V dropped 5 bases and J dropped 5; count of bases not matched to a gene: 8. CDR1 and CDR2 (germline): LNHNV, YYDKDF (reference sequence). CDR3 sequence: CATSWDSVRETQYF. CDR3 nucleotide sequence: TGTGCCACCAGCTGGGACAGCGTGAGGGAGACCCAGTACTTC. The whole variable domain, filled in from reference TRBV15 and TRBJ2-5, reads DAMVIQNPRYQVTQFGKPVTLSCSQTLNHNVMYWYQQKSSQAPKLLFHYYDKDFNNEADTPDNFQSRRPNTSFCFLDIRSPGLGDTAMYLCATSWDSVRETQYFGPGTRLLVL.

J is TRBJ1-1 and V is TRBV18; no firm D call. The CDR3 has 12 amino acids. From germline, CDR1 is KGHSH and CDR2 LQKENI. Trimming stripped 2 bases from V and 4 bases from J, with 5 bases between. The CDR3 DNA reads TGTGCCAGCTCACCAGGGTCCACTGAAGCTTTCTTT. Its protein is CASSPGSTEAFF. The full variable domain, in which reference TRBV18 and TRBJ1-1 provide the parts outside the CDR3, is NAGVMQNPRHLVRRRGQEARLRCSPMKGHSHVYWYRQLPEEGLKFMVYLQKENIIDESGMPKERFSAEFPKEGPSILRIQQVVRGDSAAYFCASSPGSTEAFFGQGTRLTVV.

This clonotype was found once. The J gene is TRBJ2-3, the V gene TRBV10-3; no clear D gene. V lost 7 bases and J 6 bases, leaving 17 bases between the germline ends. The length of the CDR3 is 14 residues. Germline CDR1 reads ENHRY; CDR2 reads SYGVKD. The CDR3 loop reads CAITSTRESDTQYF. CDR3 coding DNA: TGTGCCATCACCTCGACAAGAGAGTCGGATACGCAGTATTTT.

J is TRBJ2-1 and V is TRBV28; D is possibly TRBD2 (5 bases). V was shortened by 5 bases and J by 8 bases, with 10 bases between the two germline ends. CDR1 MDHEN and CDR2 SYDVKM come from the germline V gene. The CDR3 totals 12 residues. For the CDR3, the DNA is TGTGCCAGCAGTATTTGGGGAGATGAGCAGTTCTTC. Translating gives CASSIWGDEQFF. The full variable domain, completed using reference TRBV28 and TRBJ2-1, is DVKVTQSSRYLVKRTGEKVFLECVQDMDHENMFWYRQDPGLGLRLIYFSYDVKMKEKGDIPEGYSVSREKKERFSLILESASTNQTSMYLCASSIWGDEQFFGPGTRLTVL.

V gene TRBV20-1 combines with J gene TRBJ2-2; tentatively, D is TRBD2 (5 bases). CDR1 is DFQATT and CDR2 is SNEGSKA in the germline V gene (reference sequence). The CDR3 is 12 residues long. V was shortened by 2 bases and J by 5 bases, with 6 bases between the two germline ends. CDR3 region: CSARRDTGELFF. In DNA form, the CDR3 reads TGCAGTGCTAGACGGGATACCGGGGAGCTGTTTTTT.

The rearrangement uses TRBV6-2 or TRBV6-3 and TRBJ1-5, with D tentatively TRBD1 (5 bases). This CDR3 spans 14 amino acids. From germline, CDR1 is MNHEY and CDR2 SVGEGT. V lost 5 bases, J lost 7 bases, and 15 bases lay in between. CDR3 nucleotides: TGTGCCAGCAGTGATCCGGGACTCGGACAGCCCCAGCATTTT. This gives the protein CASSDPGLGQPQHF.

The chain links TRBV11-2 to TRBJ2-5, with 7 bases matching TRBD2. The V gene's germline CDR1 is SGHAT and CDR2 FQNNGV. There are 14 residues in the CDR3. Trimming cost V 6 bases and J 7 bases; bases outside gene matches: 11. CDR3 protein: CASSSVSGAATQYF. CDR3 sequence (DNA): TGTGCCAGCAGTTCGGTGAGCGGGGCGGCGACCCAGTACTTC.

The rearrangement links TRBV6-1 to TRBJ2-3, with D perhaps matching TRBD2 (7 bases). Germline-derived CDR1 and CDR2 are MNHNS and SASEGT. Trimming shortened V by 8 bases and J by 5 bases, and 14 bases separated the two germline ends. The CDR3 totals 13 residues. CDR3 amino acids: CASHSRGGDTQYF. CDR3 nucleotide sequence: TGTGCCAGCCACTCGAGGGGGGGAGATACGCAGTATTTT.

The rearrangement links TRBV6-5 to TRBJ1-5; no clear D gene. The germline gives CDR1 MNHEY, CDR2 SVGAGI. Trimming took 0 bases from V and 2 from J, leaving 5 bases between them. The CDR3 runs to 14 residues. CDR3 in amino acids: CASSYSVGNQPQHF. The CDR3 bases are TGTGCCAGCAGTTACTCAGTGGGCAATCAGCCCCAGCATTTT.

The chain combines TRBV10-3 with TRBJ2-7; TRBD1 matches 11 bases. J was trimmed by 7 bases and V by 10 bases; bases with no gene match: 6. This CDR3 region has 12 residues. Germline V lookup: CDR1 ENHRY, CDR2 SYGVKD. CDR3 coding DNA: TGTGCCAGCGGGACAGGGGGGGGTGAGCAGTACTTC. It is translated as CASGTGGGEQYF.

The chain uses TRBV7-2 and TRBJ1-1; no clear D gene. V lost 2 bases to trimming and J lost 1 base, with 8 bases between them. The CDR3 length is 14 residues. Germline lookup yields CDR1 SGHTA and CDR2 FQGNSA. CDR3 in DNA: TGTGCCAGCAGCTTATATGGTCCGAACACTGAAGCTTTCTTT. Its protein product is CASSLYGPNTEAFF.

This chain uses TRBV7-2 with TRBJ2-2; 8 bases are a match to TRBD1. CDR1 is SGHTA and CDR2 is FQGNSA in the germline V gene. V was clipped by 3 bases and J by 4 bases; unmatched bases: 10. CDR3 length: 17 amino acids. Here the CDR3 reads CASSFREQGAGTGELFF. The CDR3 nucleotides read TGTGCCAGCAGCTTTAGGGAGCAGGGGGCGGGCACCGGGGAGCTGTTTTTT.

The rearrangement links TRBV2 to TRBJ2-2; TRBD2 is a possible D gene (5 bases). V lost 2 bases and J 7 bases, leaving 14 bases between the germline ends. The CDR3 runs 15 residues. Germline-derived CDR1 and CDR2 are SNHLY and FYNNEI. The CDR3 is CASSEYGKMGGELFF. The CDR3 coding sequence is TGTGCCAGCAGTGAATACGGGAAGATGGGCGGGGAGCTGTTTTTT.

V is TRBV27 and J is TRBJ2-7, with 9 bases fitting TRBD1. The CDR3 totals 14 residues. The junction had 6 bases not matched to a gene; V was cut back by 4 bases and J by 5 bases. Germline V gene sequence: CDR1 MNHEY, CDR2 SMNVEV (reference sequence). Here the CDR3 DNA reads TGTGCCAGCAGTTCTGGACAGGGGAATGACGAGCAGTACTTC. Its protein product is CASSSGQGNDEQYF.

Here the CDR3 reads CSALPRGPEQFF. The CDR3 DNA reads TGCAGTGCTCTCCCCAGGGGCCCTGAGCAGTTCTTC. V and J are TRBV20-1 and TRBJ2-1; D possibly corresponds to TRBD1 (6 bases). Germline CDR1 is DFQATT and CDR2 is SNEGSKA (reference sequence). This CDR3 has 12 amino acids. The germline V and J ends were trimmed by 5 bases and 9 bases, with 14 bases remaining between them.

This clonotype was detected only once. The gene calls are TRBV7-8 and TRBJ2-1; D is ambiguous. Germline V lookup: CDR1 SGHVS, CDR2 FQNEAQ. CDR3 length equals 15 residues. Trimming left V 5 bases short and J 6 bases short, with 17 bases between. The CDR3 DNA reads TGTGCCAGCAGCGCCACGGTGACAAACGCCAATGAGCAGTTCTTC. It specifies CASSATVTNANEQFF. The full variable domain, rest sourced from reference TRBV7-8 and TRBJ2-1, is GAGVSQSPRYKVAKRGQDVALRCDPISGHVSLFWYQQALGQGPEFLTYFQNEAQLDKSGLPSDRFFAERPEGSVSTLKIQRTQQEDSAVYLCASSATVTNANEQFFGPGTRLTVL.

J is TRBJ2-1 and V is TRBV5-1; 8 bases agree with TRBD2. Trimming took 2 bases from V and 8 from J; bases not matched to a gene: 9. Germline assignment: CDR1 SGHRS and CDR2 YFSETQ. The CDR3 sequence is 15 residues long. The CDR3: CASSLQAGGGDEQFF. The CDR3, as DNA: TGCGCCAGCAGCTTACAGGCGGGGGGAGGCGATGAGCAGTTCTTC.

The chain uses TRBV11-2 and TRBJ1-1, with D unclear. The CDR3 loop spans 13 amino acids. V dropped 1 base and J dropped 9 bases, with 12 bases sitting between them. The germline CDR1 and CDR2 sequences are SGHAT and FQNNGV. CDR3 region: CASSLAGTVKAFF. The CDR3 DNA sequence: TGTGCCAGCAGCTTAGCGGGCACGGTGAAAGCTTTCTTT.

The CDR3 sequence is CASSPRQGAHLNTGELFF. The DNA for the CDR3 is TGTGCCAGCAGTCCGAGACAGGGGGCTCACCTGAACACCGGGGAGCTGTTTTTT. The rearrangement uses TRBV6-2 or TRBV6-3 and TRBJ2-2; 10 bases map to TRBD1. V dropped 5 bases and J dropped 1; count of bases not matched to a gene: 10. CDR1 MNHEY and CDR2 SVGEGT come from the germline V gene. This CDR3 contains 18 residues.

This chain links TRBV10-1 with TRBJ2-2; TRBD2 agrees at 8 bases. V shed 0 bases and J 2 bases; nucleotides not matched to a gene: 5. Looked up from germline, CDR1 is WNHNN and CDR2 is SYGVQD (reference sequence). The CDR3 is made up of 17 amino acids. The CDR3 region has the DNA TGCGCCAGCAGTGAGTCGAGGTTAGCGGGAAACACCGGGGAGCTGTTTTTT. This encodes CASSESRLAGNTGELFF.

The table lists this clonotype with a count of one. The rearrangement links TRBV7-2 to TRBJ2-2, with 7 bases aligning to TRBD2. This CDR3 is 14 amino acids long. Germline trimming cut 1 base from V and 6 bases from J; bases unmatched to any gene: 2. Germline CDR1 reads SGHTA; CDR2 reads FQGNSA. CDR3 region: CASSLGGGSGELFF. CDR3 DNA sequence: TGTGCCAGCAGCTTAGGCGGGGGATCCGGGGAGCTGTTTTTT.

The chain couples TRBV5-1 to TRBJ2-3, with D unclear. Trimming cost V 0 bases and J 1 base, with 9 bases left between them. This CDR3 has 15 residues. CDR1 is SGHRS, CDR2 YFSETQ, per germline. The CDR3 protein is CASSLEDGRTDTQYF. CDR3 nucleotides: TGCGCCAGCAGCTTGGAGGACGGTCGCACAGATACGCAGTATTTT.

This clonotype was counted only a few times. The chain combines TRBV6-4 with TRBJ2-6; 9 bases line up with TRBD1. Germline trimming cut 5 bases from V and 4 bases from J; bases unmatched to any gene: 3. The CDR3 length is 15 residues. The V gene's germline CDR1 is MRHNA and CDR2 SNTAGT. CDR3 sequence (DNA): TGTGCCAGCAGTACAGGGGGCTCAGGGGCCAACGTCCTGACTTTC. Protein: CASSTGGSGANVLTF.

This clonotype was picked up one time. The chain is built from TRBV29-1 and TRBJ1-2, with D hard to call. CDR1 SQVTM and CDR2 ANQGSEA come from the germline V gene. Between the trimmed V and J ends, which lost 3 bases and 1 base, there was a span of 6 bases. The CDR3 extends over 12 amino acids. The CDR3 DNA follows: TGCAGCGTTGAGGAGGATAACTATGGCTACACCTTC. This encodes CSVEEDNYGYTF.